The rows below give T cell receptor beta chains drawn from one sample of a study of siplizumab effects on memory and regulatory T cells. Libraries were prepared by immunoSEQ multiplex PCR; TCRdb keeps only in-frame clonotypes and omits some of them. The sample lists some 100,000 clones; roughly 92% were seen once. Material: Tregs sorted from blood. Receptors originate from a human donor in good health. The CDR3 runs from the conserved cysteine through the conserved F or W. D genes are given only for firm matches. Size is omitted from some rows. Given values are once, few, many or a class for expanded clones.

d_call j_call v_call clone_size cdr3_aa
TRBD1 TRBJ2-7 TRBV5-1 . CASSLAGDRGDEQYF
. TRBJ2-7 TRBV7-3 . CASSRDGYEQYF
TRBD2 TRBJ2-1 TRBV6-1 . CASSELSVAGGTPTHNEQFF
TRBD1 TRBJ1-2 TRBV27 medium-sized CASSWTGDHNYGYTF
. TRBJ2-1 TRBV7-6 . CAAGPHLGEQFF
. TRBJ2-1 TRBV5-5 . CASSFSINEQFF
TRBD1 TRBJ2-2 TRBV10-3 once CAIRGQGWTGELFF
TRBD2 TRBJ2-1 TRBV10-3 . CAISDGTSGRKEQFF
. TRBJ2-5 TRBV15 . CATSGGRGETQYF
TRBD2 TRBJ2-5 TRBV19 once CASSIGGTRWETQYF
. TRBJ1-1 TRBV5-5 . CASTPLARVGSMNTEAFF
. TRBJ1-2 TRBV28 . CASSVRDYGYTF
. TRBJ2-1 TRBV28 . CASSSSPPNEQFF
. TRBJ2-1 TRBV11-2 once CASSLVQEQFF
TRBD1 TRBJ2-3 TRBV18 . CASSPGTGLADTQYF
. TRBJ2-4 TRBV7-9 . CASSLGGGKNIQYF
. TRBJ1-1 TRBV5-5 . CASSFGTLNTEAFF